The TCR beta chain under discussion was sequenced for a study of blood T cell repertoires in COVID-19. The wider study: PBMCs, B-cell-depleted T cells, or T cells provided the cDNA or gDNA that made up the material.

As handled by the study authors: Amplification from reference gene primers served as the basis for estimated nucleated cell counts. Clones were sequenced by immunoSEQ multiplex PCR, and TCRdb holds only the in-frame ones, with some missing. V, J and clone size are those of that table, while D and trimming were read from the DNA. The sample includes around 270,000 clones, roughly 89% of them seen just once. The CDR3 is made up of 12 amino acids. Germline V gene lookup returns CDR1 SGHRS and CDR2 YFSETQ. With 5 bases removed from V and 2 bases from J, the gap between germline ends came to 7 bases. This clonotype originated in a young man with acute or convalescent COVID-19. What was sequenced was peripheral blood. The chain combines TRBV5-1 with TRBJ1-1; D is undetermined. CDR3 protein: CASRYSNTEAFF. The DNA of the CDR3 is TGCGCCAGCAGGTACAGTAACACTGAAGCTTTCTTT.